These 19 T cell receptor beta chains were all obtained from the same sample, sequenced in a study of early T cells in non-severe SARS-CoV-2 infection. TCRdb redid the calling of the 5' RACE reads with MiXCR, one entry per CDR3 protein. The sample comprises about 97,000 distinct CDR3 sequences, 9.5% to 12% of which are singletons, and just over 4.5% rests with the top ten. This sample comprised whole blood, obtained at baseline. The source is an adult who was a healthcare worker with PCR-confirmed SARS-CoV-2 infection or an uninfected control (not recorded which).

Ten or more counts support this clonotype. The V call is TRBV7-2, the J call TRBJ2-7; 10 bases align to TRBD2. Germline trimming cut 5 bases from V and 4 bases from J; bases unmatched to any gene: 5. Germline assignment: CDR1 SGHTA and CDR2 FQGNSA. This CDR3 contains 14 residues. CDR3 protein: CASSQLAGPYEQYF. CDR3 DNA: TGTGCCAGCAGCCAACTAGCGGGGCCATACGAGCAGTACTTC.

V is TRBV5-1 and J is TRBJ1-1, with a tentative D call TRBD1 (5 bases). Trimming removed 3 bases at V and 3 bases at J, with 9 bases between. Germline lookup yields CDR1 SGHRS and CDR2 YFSETQ. This CDR3 region has 13 residues. In DNA form, the CDR3 reads TGCGCCAGCAGCTCTCAGGGCGACACTGAAGCTTTCTTT. This sequence encodes CASSSQGDTEAFF. Combining the CDR3 with reference TRBV5-1 and TRBJ1-1 gives the whole variable domain KAGVTQTPRYLIKTRGQQVTLSCSPISGHRSVSWYQQTPGQGLQFLFEYFSETQRNKGNFPGRFSGRQFSNSRSEMNVSTLELGDSALYLCASSSQGDTEAFFGQGTRLTVV.

The chain joins TRBV6-5 to TRBJ2-6; D is perhaps TRBD1 (6 bases). The CDR3 runs to 15 residues. Trimming shortened V by 6 bases and J by 0 bases, and 9 bases separated the two germline ends. The germline V gene has CDR1 MNHEY and CDR2 SVGAGI. CDR3 sequence (DNA): TGTGCCAGCAGAAGGGGGTACTCTGGGGCCAACGTCCTGACTTTC. This codes for CASRRGYSGANVLTF.

This clonotype occurred many times. The J gene is TRBJ2-1, the V gene TRBV24-1, with 8 positions matching TRBD2. The CDR3 extends over 14 amino acids. Trimming cost V 8 bases and J 7 bases; bases outside gene matches: 9. The germline CDR1 and CDR2 sequences are KGHDR and SFDVKD. CDR3 nucleotide sequence: TGTGCCACCATGAACCGACTAGCGTCGAATGAGCAGTTCTTC. Translated: CATMNRLASNEQFF.

This clonotype was picked up a small number of times. The chain combines TRBV6-4 with TRBJ2-1; 8 bases are a match to TRBD2. J lost 5 bases, V lost 6 bases, and 6 bases had no gene match. Per the germline V gene, CDR1 is MRHNA and CDR2 is SNTAGT. The CDR3 is 14 amino acids. Written as DNA, the CDR3 is TGTGCCAGCAGCCCCGGGACTAGAAACAATGAGCAGTTCTTC. It translates to CASSPGTRNNEQFF.

The rearrangement joins TRBV30 to TRBJ1-1; TRBD1 might be the D (6 bases). Looked up from germline, CDR1 is GTSNPN and CDR2 is SVGIG (reference sequence). The CDR3 runs 14 residues. V was shortened by 0 bases and J by 4 bases, with 12 bases between the two germline ends. The CDR3 DNA reads TGTGCCTGGAGTGTACAGGCAGGGGCCACTGAAGCTTTCTTT. This encodes CAWSVQAGATEAFF.

This clonotype has more than one count but fewer than ten. This chain links TRBV19 with TRBJ2-6; D may match TRBD1 or TRBD2 (5 bases each). V was trimmed by 6 bases and J by 2 bases, leaving 14 bases between them. This CDR3 comprises 16 residues. The germline CDR1 and CDR2 sequences are LNHDA and SQIVND (reference sequence). The CDR3 nucleotides are TGTGCCAGTAGACCTTCAGGGAGCACTGGGGCCAACGTCCTGACTTTC. Translating gives CASRPSGSTGANVLTF.

This clonotype was seen more than once but under ten times. The chain is built from TRBV6-1 and TRBJ1-1; no firm D call. Germline CDR1 reads MNHNS; CDR2 reads SASEGT. The CDR3 spans 13 residues. Trimming removed 1 base from V and 5 bases from J, with 8 bases in between. CDR3 in amino acids: CASSEGRRTEAFF. For the CDR3, the DNA is TGTGCCAGCAGTGAAGGGAGGCGGACTGAAGCTTTCTTT.

This clonotype was seen repeatedly, ten times or more. The rearrangement joins TRBV21-1 to TRBJ2-7. TRBV21-1 constitutes a pseudogene. The length of the CDR3 is 14 residues. CDR3 region: CASSKVSLSYEQYF. CDR3 DNA sequence: TGTGCCAGCAGCAAAGTATCACTCTCCTACGAGCAGTACTTC.

V usage is TRBV3-1 and J usage is TRBJ1-1; TRBD1 might be the D (6 bases). CDR3 length: 16 residues. With 3 bases removed from V and 5 bases from J, the gap between germline ends came to 19 bases. Germline V gene sequence: CDR1 LGHDT, CDR2 YNNKEL (reference sequence). For the CDR3, the DNA is TGTGCCAGCAGCCACCGGACGGGGGGGGCTGGTACTGAAGCTTTCTTT. Translated: CASSHRTGGAGTEAFF.

This clonotype has a count of ten or more. In DNA form, the CDR3 reads TGTGCCAGTAGCCCGACTAGCGGGAGGTACCAAGAGACCCAGTACTTC. Its protein is CASSPTSGRYQETQYF. The rearrangement uses TRBV19 and TRBJ2-5; 13 nucleotides line up with TRBD2. The CDR3 is 16 residues long. The germline CDR1 and CDR2 sequences are LNHDA and SQIVND (reference sequence). The junction had 4 bases not matched to a gene; V was cut back by 6 bases and J by 0 bases.

The sample holds many counts of this clonotype. The chain is built from TRBV5-6 and TRBJ2-3; TRBD2 aligns across 7 bases. V lost 2 bases to trimming and J lost 1 base; unmatched junction nucleotides: 1. Germline loops: CDR1 SGHDT, CDR2 YYEEEE. This CDR3 is built from 14 residues. The CDR3 nucleotides are TGTGCCAGCAGCTTAGCGGGACGCACAGATACGCAGTATTTT. Translation gives CASSLAGRTDTQYF.

This clonotype came up once. CDR3 DNA: TGTGCCAGCACCCCCGGGACTAGCGGGGACTTACGAGGGTACTTC. It codes for CASTPGTSGDLRGYF. The chain recombines TRBV6-2 or TRBV6-3 with TRBJ2-7; TRBD2 agrees at 13 bases. The CDR3 loop spans 15 amino acids. V trimming: 7 bases; J trimming: 12 bases; junction bases outside the gene matches: 15. Germline V gene data show CDR1 as MNHEY and CDR2 as SVGEGT.

This clonotype was seen many times. The rearrangement links TRBV30 to TRBJ1-1; D may be TRBD1 (6 bases). This CDR3 region has 13 residues. V shed 3 bases and J shed 1 base, with 9 bases lying between them. Germline lookup yields CDR1 GTSNPN and CDR2 SVGIG (reference sequence). DNA of the CDR3: TGTGCCTGGAGGAACAGGGCGAACACTGAAGCTTTCTTT. Amino acids: CAWRNRANTEAFF.

The genes are TRBV6-6 and TRBJ2-7; 9 bases line up with TRBD1. This CDR3 region has 14 residues. The germline V gene encodes CDR1 MNHNY and CDR2 SVGAGI (reference sequence). With V trimmed by 6 bases and J by 5 bases, 8 bases remained unmatched. CDR3 bases: TGTGCCAGCAGGCCACCGGGACAGGGTAACGAGCAGTACTTC. Translation: CASRPPGQGNEQYF.

This clonotype occurred a few times. V usage is TRBV3-1 and J usage is TRBJ2-6, with 7 bases identical to TRBD1. This CDR3 region has 17 residues. Germline assignment: CDR1 LGHDT and CDR2 YNNKEL (reference sequence). Trimming at V came to 5 bases and at J to 3 bases, leaving 10 bases not matched to a gene. CDR3 amino acids: CASSSGTEVRGANVLTF. CDR3 nucleotide sequence: TGTGCCAGCAGCTCCGGGACAGAAGTTCGTGGGGCCAACGTCCTGACTTTC. The full variable domain, with the rest looked up from reference TRBV3-1 and TRBJ2-6, is DTAVSQTPKYLVTQMGNDKSIKCEQNLGHDTMYWYKQDSKKFLKIMFSYNNKELIINETVPNRFSPKSPDKAHLNLHINSLELGDSAVYFCASSSGTEVRGANVLTFGAGSRLTVL.

This clonotype was picked up many times. The chain joins TRBV6-2 or TRBV6-3 to TRBJ2-3; tentative D call: TRBD1 (6 bases). Trimming stripped 5 bases from V and 2 bases from J, with 11 bases between. Germline V gene data show CDR1 as MNHEY and CDR2 as SVGEGT. The CDR3 runs 14 residues. CDR3 region: CASSDRTVTDTQYF. Written as DNA, the CDR3 is TGTGCCAGCAGTGACCGGACAGTCACAGATACGCAGTATTTT.

This clonotype was counted between two and nine times. The CDR3 DNA sequence: TGTGCCAGCAGCTTTTTAAGCGGGGGGGTAAATGAGCAGTTCTTC. This encodes CASSFLSGGVNEQFF. V is TRBV7-3 and J is TRBJ2-1; TRBD2 matches at 10 bases. Trimming cost V 3 bases and J 7 bases; bases outside gene matches: 6. The CDR3 contains 15 residues. Germline V CDR1 and CDR2: SGHTA, FQGTGA.

The sample holds many counts of this clonotype. This chain links TRBV20-1 with TRBJ2-3, with D maybe TRBD2 (5 bases). Trimming pared 1 base from V and 1 base from J, leaving 9 bases between. Germline CDR1 is DFQATT and CDR2 is SNEGSKA (reference sequence). This CDR3 region has 14 residues. CDR3 amino acids: CSARVPAGTDTQYF. The CDR3, as DNA: TGCAGTGCTAGAGTACCAGCGGGCACAGATACGCAGTATTTT.